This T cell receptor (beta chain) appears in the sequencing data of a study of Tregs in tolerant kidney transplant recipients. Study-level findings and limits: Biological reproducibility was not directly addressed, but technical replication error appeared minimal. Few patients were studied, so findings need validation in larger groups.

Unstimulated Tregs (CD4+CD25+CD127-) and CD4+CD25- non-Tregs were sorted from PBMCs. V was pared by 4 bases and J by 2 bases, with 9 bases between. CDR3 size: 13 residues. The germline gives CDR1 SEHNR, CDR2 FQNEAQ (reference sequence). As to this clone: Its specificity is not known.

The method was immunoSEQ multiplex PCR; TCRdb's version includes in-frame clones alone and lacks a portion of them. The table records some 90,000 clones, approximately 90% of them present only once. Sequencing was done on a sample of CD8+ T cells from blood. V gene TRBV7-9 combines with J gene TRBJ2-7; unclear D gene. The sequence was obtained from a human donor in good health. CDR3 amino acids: CASSSVKAYEQYF. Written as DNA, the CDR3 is TGTGCCAGCAGCTCGGTTAAGGCCTACGAGCAGTACTTC.